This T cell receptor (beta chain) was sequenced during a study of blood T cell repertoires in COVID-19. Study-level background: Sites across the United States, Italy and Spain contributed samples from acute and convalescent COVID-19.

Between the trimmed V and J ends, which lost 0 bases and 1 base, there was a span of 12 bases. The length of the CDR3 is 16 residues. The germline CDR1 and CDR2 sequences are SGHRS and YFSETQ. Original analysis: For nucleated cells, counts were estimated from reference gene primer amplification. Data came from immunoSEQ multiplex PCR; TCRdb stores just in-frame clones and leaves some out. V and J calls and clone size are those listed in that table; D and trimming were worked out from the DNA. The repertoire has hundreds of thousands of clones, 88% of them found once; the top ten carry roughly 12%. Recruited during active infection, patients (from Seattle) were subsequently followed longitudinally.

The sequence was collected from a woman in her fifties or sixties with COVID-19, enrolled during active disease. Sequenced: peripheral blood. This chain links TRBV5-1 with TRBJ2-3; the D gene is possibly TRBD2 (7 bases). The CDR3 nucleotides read TGCGCCAGCAGCTTGGTGGGGGGGCTGGGCACAGATACGCAGTATTTT. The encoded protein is CASSLVGGLGTDTQYF.